This TCR beta chain was recovered during a study of blood T cell repertoires in COVID-19. There are 14 residues in the CDR3. Trimming removed 5 bases from V and 4 bases from J, with 14 bases in between. Germline V gene sequence: CDR1 SGHTA, CDR2 FQGNSA. In its sample, this clone was seen once. The protocol was immunoSEQ multiplex PCR, while the TCRdb copy is restricted to in-frame clones and leaves out a portion. Here the sample spans about 310,000 clones, around 90% being singletons. The sequence was collected from a young woman with acute COVID-19. The source material was PBMCs or T cells enriched from blood (not recorded which). The V call is TRBV7-2, the J call TRBJ1-2, with D possibly TRBD1 on 5 matching bases. The CDR3 DNA reads as TGTGCCAGCAGCCCCGAGTGGGGCGGCTATGGCTACACCTTC. It yields the protein CASSPEWGGYGYTF.